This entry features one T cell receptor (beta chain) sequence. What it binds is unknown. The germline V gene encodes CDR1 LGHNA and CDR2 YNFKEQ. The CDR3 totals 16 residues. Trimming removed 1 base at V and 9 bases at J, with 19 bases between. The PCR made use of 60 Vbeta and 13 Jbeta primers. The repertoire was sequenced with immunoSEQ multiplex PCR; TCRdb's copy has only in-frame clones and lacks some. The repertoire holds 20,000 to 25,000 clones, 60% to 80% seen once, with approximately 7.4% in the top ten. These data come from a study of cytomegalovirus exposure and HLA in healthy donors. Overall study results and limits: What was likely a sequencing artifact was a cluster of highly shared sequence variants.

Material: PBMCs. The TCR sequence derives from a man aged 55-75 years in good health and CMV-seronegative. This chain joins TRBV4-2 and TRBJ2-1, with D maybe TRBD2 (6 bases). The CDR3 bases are TGTGCCAGCAGCCAAGTCGGGGGAGCCTCCCCGCGTGAGCAGTTCTTC. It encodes CASSQVGGASPREQFF.